This entry concerns a single T cell receptor (beta chain). The data derive from a study of technical replicates of blood from several donors. Profiled with immunoSEQ multiplex PCR; TCRdb holds only in-frame clones, not every one. Among about 83,000 clones listed, roughly nine tenths were seen once. Trimming took 2 bases from V and 8 from J, leaving 16 bases between them. The CDR3 is made up of 14 amino acids. Germline loops: CDR1 SGHDT, CDR2 YYEEEE. V is TRBV5-6 and J is TRBJ1-1; the D gene is possibly TRBD1 (5 bases). The clonotype comes from a human donor in good health. The source material was T cells isolated from PBMCs. CDR3 sequence reads: CASSLIQGPEEAFF. CDR3 DNA sequence: TGTGCCAGCAGCTTAATCCAGGGTCCAGAGGAAGCTTTCTTT.